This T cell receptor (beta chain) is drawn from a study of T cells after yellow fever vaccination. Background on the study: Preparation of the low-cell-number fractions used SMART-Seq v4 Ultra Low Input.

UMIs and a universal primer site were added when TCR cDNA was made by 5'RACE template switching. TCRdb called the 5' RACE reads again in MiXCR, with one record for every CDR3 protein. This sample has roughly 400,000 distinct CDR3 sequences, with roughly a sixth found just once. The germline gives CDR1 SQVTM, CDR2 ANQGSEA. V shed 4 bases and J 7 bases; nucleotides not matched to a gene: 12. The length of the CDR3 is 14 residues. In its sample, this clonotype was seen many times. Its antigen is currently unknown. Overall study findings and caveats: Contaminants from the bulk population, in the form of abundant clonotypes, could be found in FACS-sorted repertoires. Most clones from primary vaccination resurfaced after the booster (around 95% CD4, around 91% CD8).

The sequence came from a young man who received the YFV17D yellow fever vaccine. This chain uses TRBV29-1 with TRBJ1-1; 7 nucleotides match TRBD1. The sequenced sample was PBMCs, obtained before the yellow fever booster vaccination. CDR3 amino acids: CSVAPRQGRGEAFF. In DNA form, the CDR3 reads TGCAGCGTTGCTCCTAGACAGGGTAGGGGTGAAGCTTTCTTT. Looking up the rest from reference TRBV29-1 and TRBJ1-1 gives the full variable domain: SAVISQKPSRDICQRGTSLTIQCQVDSQVTMMFWYRQQPGQSLTLIATANQGSEATYESGFVIDKFPISRPNLTFSTLTVSNMSPEDSSIYLCSVAPRQGRGEAFFGQGTRLTVV.